This note documents a single TCR beta chain sequence. TCRdb keeps only in-frame clones here, not all; method: immunoSEQ multiplex PCR. The repertoire holds 210,000 or so clones, with roughly 85% as singletons. Seattle-derived patients entered the study during active infection and were followed longitudinally. The data derive from a study of blood T cell repertoires in COVID-19. For the study at large: Specimens from acute and convalescent COVID-19 originated in the United States, Italy and Spain.

The CDR3 sequence is 14 residues long. Trimming took 0 bases from V and 2 from J, leaving 8 bases between them. CDR1 and CDR2 from the germline V gene are SGHRS and YFSETQ. The sequence came from a man over 45 with COVID-19, enrolled during active disease. The chain combines TRBV5-1 with TRBJ2-5; tentative D call: TRBD1 (6 bases). The sample comprised peripheral blood. CDR3 sequence (DNA): TGCGCCAGCAGCTTGGTGACAGGACAAGAGACCCAGTACTTC. Encoded protein: CASSLVTGQETQYF.